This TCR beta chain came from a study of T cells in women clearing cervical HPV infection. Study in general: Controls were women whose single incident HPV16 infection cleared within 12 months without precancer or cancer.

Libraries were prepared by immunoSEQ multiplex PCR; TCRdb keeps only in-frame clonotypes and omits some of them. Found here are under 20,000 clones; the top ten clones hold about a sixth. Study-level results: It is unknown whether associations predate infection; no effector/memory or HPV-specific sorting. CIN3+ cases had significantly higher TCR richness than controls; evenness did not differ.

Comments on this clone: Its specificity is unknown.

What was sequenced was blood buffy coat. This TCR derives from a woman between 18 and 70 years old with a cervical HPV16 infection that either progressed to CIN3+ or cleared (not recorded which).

CDR3 bases read: TGTGCCAGCTCACCACAAGCTAGCGGCTCCTACGAC. This translates into CASSPQASGSYD. The CDR3 in its entirety is CASSPQASGSYDYTF. The chain recombines TRBV18 with TRBJ1-2; D is unclear. The read terminates 3 residues ahead of where the CDR3 ends, so the germline J gene completes it. The CDR3 spans 15 residues. Germline V CDR1 and CDR2: KGHSH, LQKENI.